The source of this TCR beta chain is a study of shared clonotypes between healthy human individuals (dated by TCRdb to about 2020). Regarding the study in general: Three men and two women, aged 18 to 49 years, made up the cohort. To increase sequencing depth and limit assay-specific biases, different laboratories used diverse techniques to prepare libraries and sequence TCR repertoires. Per donor, leukapheresis produced somewhere between about 0.85 and 8.9 billion PBMCs. For each donor, CD4 naive and CD4 memory were each given three plates, CD8 naive was given two plates, and CD8 memory was given one plate. The study deeply sequenced blood TCR repertoires of several healthy adults to estimate repertoire size and the extent of clonotype sharing between individuals. Beyond this particular receptor, the publication reports: Sharing across several donors was observed for about 5% of naive CD4, 3.5% of naive CD8, roughly 2.4% of memory CD4, and roughly 0.4% of memory CD8 clonotypes. Higher generation probabilities were observed for clonotypes shared by all four sorted-subset donors than for non-shared clonotypes. Pairwise subsampling indicated that sequencing depth was expected to affect the degree of clonotype sharing among donors. Even with the large sequencing depth, rarefaction of the sorted-subset datasets indicated that sequencing was incomplete. Because the study included only a small number of donors, the genetic and exposure-history diversity represented was limited. Sampling was restricted to blood, and TCR repertoires in tissue are likely to differ from TCR repertoires in blood. Larger estimated clonotype richness was generally found for naive subsets than for memory subsets.

CD8 naive samples consisted of CD45RO-negative cells that were positively selected for CCR7, yielding a CD45RA+CCR7+ population without TemRA cells. The donors were healthy, HIV-negative adults who had no recently reported acute infections or vaccinations. Every donor was a Caucasian adult living in Nashville, Tennessee, USA. Blood was collected by leukapheresis, and PBMCs were isolated by Ficoll-Histopaque density gradient centrifugation and then cryopreserved in liquid nitrogen vapor phase. Purity and quantity of every magnetically sorted T cell population were checked by analytical flow cytometry. Genomic DNA was isolated from every sorted fraction and measured by UV absorbance on a Nanodrop 2000c. Clipping removes 4 bases from V and 2 bases from J, with 12 as the unmatched junction base count. CDR1 and CDR2 were assigned from the germline V gene as SGHAT and FQNNGV. The CDR3 runs 19 amino acids, cysteine and phenylalanine included. Only the CDR3 region is kept as DNA, spanning 57 bases read in frame from base 1.

TCR CDR3 regions were amplified from genomic DNA by multiplex PCR using the deep immunoSEQ assay. For each cell subset, the extracted genomic DNA was distributed evenly across all wells of several immunoSEQ 96-well plates, and each plate served as one replicate. For sorted subsets, roughly 200 ng of genomic DNA, equivalent to some 33,000 T cell genomes, went into each replicate PCR. Purified libraries were measured with a Qubit 3.0 fluorometer, size-checked on a Bioanalyzer 2100, and measured again with the KAPA Library Quantification kit. Every immunoSEQ 96-well plate was sequenced on a separate single-read 150-cycle Illumina NextSeq 550 flow cell. As for how the authors treated the data: The immunoSEQ output contained only junctional sequences without quality scores, so filtering could not match that applied to full-length reads. Sequences were annotated with PyIR, a Python wrapper for IgBLAST v1.9, and V/J genes and CDR3 were assigned using IMGT germline references. Any read was removed if the V/J assignment was weak (E-value above 1e-6), the CDR3 was missing, or the read contained stop codons, out-of-frame junctions, or ambiguous translated residues. V3J clonotypes were defined as sequences sharing an identical inferred V gene, J gene, and CDR3 amino acid sequence. Percentage overlap between repertoires was computed as shared unique clonotypes divided by the size of the smaller repertoire. Repertoire richness was assessed with RTK rarefaction, the Chao1 estimator, and Recon v2.1 estimates of unobserved clonotypes. OLGA was used to compute generation probabilities for all TCRbeta clonotypes that the gDNA method yielded from four donors. TCRdb limited this immuneACCESS table to in-frame rearrangements with V and J called. A share of clones is missing; checked studies link under half to unresolved V genes, and the rest is unexplained. That table gives V, J and clone size, and the DNA gave D and trimming. This sample is represented by around 1,900,000 clones; around 93% of them were singletons. More than 1.5% of the sample is taken by the ten largest.

The table lists this clone with a count of one. No antigen is known for it. No clone much larger than this one lies a single base away; base qualities are absent. Recombination joined TRBV11-2 with TRBJ2-6, with 9 bases matching TRBD1. The sample comprised naive CD8+ T cells from PBMCs. According to the study, the label for this sample's cell subset or site signals: CD45RA+CCR7+. This TCR was sampled from a man in his late teens or twenties in good health. Some clones in this sample may be carry-over from other donors' samples. The DNA sequence follows: TGTGCCAGCAGCTCCCTGACCGGGACAGGGTCCGCTGGGGCCAACGTCCTGACTTTC. This gives the protein CASSSLTGTGSAGANVLTF. The CDR3, completed at both ends by the reference TRBV11-2 and TRBJ2-6 genes, gives the full variable domain EAGVAQSPRYKIIEKRQSVAFWCNPISGHATLYWYQQILGQGPKLLIQFQNNGVVDDSQLPKDRFSAERLKGVDSTLKIQPAKLEDSAVYLCASSSLTGTGSAGANVLTFGAGSRLTVL.